These 15 T cell receptor beta chains were all obtained from the same sample, sequenced in a study of metastatic and nonmetastatic thyroid tumors. Every patient was untreated before thyroid surgery. Using MiXCR, TCRdb re-called clones from the PCR reads. This table has 14,000 or so clones, less than 30% appearing once. The material sequenced was tumor tissue. The receptors were sampled from a female donor with papillary thyroid cancer or a benign thyroid nodule (not recorded which). Some clones in this sample may be carry-over from other donors' samples.

This clone was counted ten times or more. This chain uses TRBV9 with TRBJ2-5, with TRBD1 identical over 8 bases. V lost 4 bases and J lost 2; bases outside the gene matches: 7. Germline CDR1 and CDR2: SGDLS and YYNGEE. This CDR3 is built from 15 residues. CDR3 sequence (DNA): TGTGCCAGCAGCCCACAAGGACAGGGTCAAGAGACCCAGTACTTC. It yields the protein CASSPQGQGQETQYF. Full variable domain (missing parts from reference TRBV9 and TRBJ2-5): DSGVTQTPKHLITATGQRVTLRCSPRSGDLSVYWYQQSLDQGLQFLIQYYNGEERAKGNILERFSAQQFPDLHSELNLSSLELGDSALYFCASSPQGQGQETQYFGPGTRLLVL.

This clone was seen many times. The chain has TRBV9 and TRBJ1-2; 8 positions agree with TRBD1. CDR3 length equals 14 residues. With V trimmed by 3 bases and J by 5 bases, 6 bases remained unmatched. Per germline, CDR1 SGDLS and CDR2 YYNGEE. The DNA of the CDR3 is TGTGCCAGCAGCGAGGGGGACAGGTCATATGGCTACACCTTC. It is translated as CASSEGDRSYGYTF. Filled out from reference TRBV9 and TRBJ1-2, the complete variable domain reads DSGVTQTPKHLITATGQRVTLRCSPRSGDLSVYWYQQSLDQGLQFLIQYYNGEERAKGNILERFSAQQFPDLHSELNLSSLELGDSALYFCASSEGDRSYGYTFGSGTRLTVV.

This clone was counted only a few times. The chain has TRBV10-3 and TRBJ2-3; D tentatively reads TRBD1 or TRBD2 (5 bases each). The CDR3 spans 14 residues. The germline V gene has CDR1 ENHRY and CDR2 SYGVKD. The V and J ends lost 6 bases and 6 bases respectively, with 16 bases between them. The CDR3 sequence: CAISPGADFDTQYF. CDR3 in DNA: TGTGCCATCAGCCCCGGGGCAGATTTCGATACGCAGTATTTT.

To note about this clone: At one end the junction does not follow the germline gene, possibly because of a read error. The chain joins TRBV20-1 to TRBJ2-5; 8 nucleotides agree with TRBD2. The CDR3 covers 13 residues. The germline V gene encodes CDR1 DFQATT and CDR2 SNEGSKA (reference sequence). The CDR3, as DNA: TGCAGTGCTAGATGGCCCGGGGGGGAGAACCAGTACTTC. Translation gives CSARWPGGENQYF.

Judged by abundance, this clone is medium-sized. The genes are TRBV19 and TRBJ1-1; possible D gene TRBD1, 6 bases. The CDR3 has 13 amino acids. With 7 bases removed from V and 4 bases from J, the gap between germline ends came to 13 bases. CDR1 and CDR2 (germline): LNHDA, SQIVND (reference sequence). The CDR3 reads CASKRNRATEAFF. The CDR3 DNA is TGTGCCAGTAAAAGGAACAGGGCCACTGAAGCTTTCTTT.

V usage is TRBV6-2 or TRBV6-3 and J usage is TRBJ1-5; possibly TRBD1 for D (6 bases). In germline, CDR1 is MNHEY, CDR2 SVGEGT. Trimming cost V 2 bases and J 2 bases, with 7 bases left between them. The CDR3 runs to 14 residues. The chain's CDR3 is CASSYGGGNQPQHF. The CDR3 nucleotides are TGTGCCAGCAGTTACGGGGGCGGCAATCAGCCCCAGCATTTT.

The chain has TRBV9 and TRBJ1-2, with D perhaps matching TRBD1 (6 bases). Germline loops: CDR1 SGDLS, CDR2 YYNGEE. The CDR3 extends over 13 amino acids. V was shortened by 3 bases and J by 7 bases, with 13 bases between the two germline ends. CDR3 amino acids: CASSATGCPGYTF. The CDR3, as DNA: TGTGCCAGCAGCGCGACAGGTTGCCCTGGCTACACCTTC. The full variable domain, rest sourced from reference TRBV9 and TRBJ1-2, is DSGVTQTPKHLITATGQRVTLRCSPRSGDLSVYWYQQSLDQGLQFLIQYYNGEERAKGNILERFSAQQFPDLHSELNLSSLELGDSALYFCASSATGCPGYTFGSGTRLTVV.

This clone has a handful of counts. The chain has TRBV10-2 and TRBJ2-7; TRBD1 aligns across 7 bases. Germline V lookup: CDR1 WSHSY, CDR2 SAAADI. The length of the CDR3 is 13 residues. The ends lost 5 bases at V and 4 bases at J; junction bases unmatched: 5. The CDR3 nucleotides are TGCGCCAGCAGTCTCGGGACAGCATACGAGCAGTACTTC. Translated, it gives CASSLGTAYEQYF.

This chain links TRBV7-2 with TRBJ2-7; D uncertain. The CDR3 covers 14 residues. Germline CDR1 reads SGHTA; CDR2 reads FQGNSA. Trimming left V 5 bases short and J 2 bases short, with 13 bases between. CDR3 amino acids: CASSLVAGTYEQYF. Here the CDR3 DNA reads TGTGCCAGCAGCCTCGTCGCCGGTACCTACGAGCAGTACTTC.

Judged by abundance, this clone is medium-sized. The gene calls are TRBV28 and TRBJ1-4, with D uncertain. This CDR3 is built from 11 residues. Germline V gives CDR1 MDHEN, CDR2 SYDVKM. Trimming removed 8 bases from V and 8 bases from J, with 9 bases in between. The CDR3, as DNA: TGTGCCAGCGGCCCCGAGGAAAAACTGTTTTTT. It yields the protein CASGPEEKLFF.

Regarding this clone: Possible read error: a much larger clone is one base away. The V call is TRBV5-1, the J call TRBJ2-5; tentatively, D is TRBD1 (6 bases). This CDR3 is 16 amino acids long. From germline, CDR1 is SGHRS and CDR2 YFSETQ. The CDR3 loop is CASSAGPGQLQDTQYF. As DNA, the CDR3 is TGCGCCAGCAGCGCGGGCCCCGGACAGTTACAAGATACCCAGTACTTC. The whole variable domain, remainder taken from reference TRBV5-1 and TRBJ2-5, is KAGVTQTPRYLIKTRGQQVTLSCSPISGHRSVSWYQQTPGQGLQFLFEYFSETQRNKGNFPGRFSGRQFSNSRSEMNVSTLELGDSALYLCASSAGPGQLQDTQYFGPGTRLLVL.

The J gene is TRBJ2-1, the V gene TRBV6-2 or TRBV6-3, with D tentatively TRBD1 or TRBD2 (5 bases each). V was cut by 6 bases and J by 0 bases, with 12 bases left in between. Germline V gives CDR1 MNHEY, CDR2 SVGEGT. The CDR3 has 15 amino acids. The chain's CDR3 is CASSPGTSSYNEQFF. The CDR3 coding sequence is TGTGCCAGCAGCCCCGGGACCAGCTCCTACAATGAGCAGTTCTTC.

By share, this clone counts as medium-sized. The chain employs TRBV30 and TRBJ2-7; a possible D gene is TRBD1 (6 bases). From germline, CDR1 is GTSNPN and CDR2 SVGIG (reference sequence). Trimming stripped 2 bases from V and 3 bases from J, with 14 bases between. The CDR3 spans 14 residues. The CDR3 protein is CAWSRGSGVYEQYF. The CDR3 nucleotides are TGTGCCTGGAGTAGGGGGAGCGGCGTCTACGAGCAGTACTTC.

The rearrangement joins TRBV20-1 to TRBJ1-1, with a tentative D call TRBD1 (6 bases). This CDR3 comprises 13 residues. Germline CDR1 is DFQATT and CDR2 is SNEGSKA (reference sequence). The V end was cut by 1 base, the J end by 13 bases, with 19 bases between. CDR3 nucleotides: TGCAGTGCTAGAGTGGGGGCCCGCAAGCGGAATTTCTTT. Its protein is CSARVGARKRNFF.

The chain employs TRBV11-1 and TRBJ1-6, with D maybe TRBD1 (5 bases). Germline loops: CDR1 SGHAT, CDR2 FQDESV (reference sequence). V lost 1 base, J lost 9 bases, and 16 bases lay in between. The CDR3 spans 16 residues. The CDR3 loop is CASSLVGPRDGSPLHF. CDR3 bases: TGTGCCAGCAGCTTAGTGGGGCCGCGGGACGGTTCACCCCTCCACTTT. Full variable domain (outside the CDR3, taken from reference TRBV11-1 and TRBJ1-6): EAEVAQSPRYKITEKSQAVAFWCDPISGHATLYWYRQILGQGPELLVQFQDESVVDDSQLPKDRFSAERLKGVDSTLKIQPAELGDSAMYLCASSLVGPRDGSPLHFGNGTRLTVT.